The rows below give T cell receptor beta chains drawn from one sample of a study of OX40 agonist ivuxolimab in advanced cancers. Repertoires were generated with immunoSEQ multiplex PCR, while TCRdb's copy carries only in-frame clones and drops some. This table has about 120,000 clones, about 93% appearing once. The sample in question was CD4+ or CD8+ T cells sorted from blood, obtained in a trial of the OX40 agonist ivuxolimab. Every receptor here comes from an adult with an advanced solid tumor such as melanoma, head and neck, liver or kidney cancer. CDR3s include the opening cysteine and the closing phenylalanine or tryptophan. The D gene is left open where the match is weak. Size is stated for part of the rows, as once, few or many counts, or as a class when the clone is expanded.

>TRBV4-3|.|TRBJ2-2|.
TGCGCCAGCAGCCAAATCTCAGGGGGGGTCACCGGGGAGCTGTTTTTT
CASSQISGGVTGELFF
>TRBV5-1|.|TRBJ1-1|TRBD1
TGCGCCAGCAGCTTGGGGACAGGGGGCATTACTGAAGCTTTCTTT
CASSLGTGGITEAFF
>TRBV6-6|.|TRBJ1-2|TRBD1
TGTGCCAGCAGTTACTCCGACAGGGCCGGGCATGGCTACACCTTC
CASSYSDRAGHGYTF
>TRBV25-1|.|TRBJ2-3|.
TGTGCCATAACGACCGGGGATACGCAGTATTTT
CAITTGDTQYF
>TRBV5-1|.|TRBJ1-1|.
TGCGCCAGCAGCTTGGATCCGAACACTGAAGCTTTCTTT
CASSLDPNTEAFF
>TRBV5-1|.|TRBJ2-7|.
TGCGCCAGCAGACTCTCCGGGACAAATAGCTACGAGCAGTGCTTC
CASRLSGTNSYEQCF
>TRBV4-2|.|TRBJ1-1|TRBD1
TGTGCCAGCAGCCGTAGTGACAGGGGGCGTAATGAAGCTTTCTTT
CASSRSDRGRNEAFF
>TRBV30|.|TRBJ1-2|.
TGTGCCTGGAGTGTAATAGGGGCTGCAGGGACCGGCTACACCTTC
CAWSVIGAAGTGYTF
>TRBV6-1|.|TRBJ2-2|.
TGTGCCAGCAATGGCCGGAACACCGGGGAGCTGTTTTTT
CASNGRNTGELFF
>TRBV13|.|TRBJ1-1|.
TGTGCCAGCTCGAGACCCGTTACCAACACTGAAGCTTTCTTT
CASSRPVTNTEAFF
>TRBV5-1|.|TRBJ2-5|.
TGCGCCAGCAGCGGCGGGACTCAGTTGGTTTCGGCCCAGTACTTC
CASSGGTQLVSAQYF
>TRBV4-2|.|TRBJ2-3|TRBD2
TGTGCCAGCAGCCAAGATAGGCGGGGGACGCAGTATTTT
CASSQDRRGTQYF
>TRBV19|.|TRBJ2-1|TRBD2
TGTGCCAGTAGTATGCCAAATGGACTAGCGGGCTCATACAATGAGCAGTTCTTC
CASSMPNGLAGSYNEQFF
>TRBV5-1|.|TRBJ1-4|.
TGCGCCAGCAGCTTGGCTGCCCTCCCGGATGAAAAACTGTTTTTT
CASSLAALPDEKLFF
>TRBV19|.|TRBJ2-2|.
TGTGCCAGTAGTATGGGCCAAGGTCCCGGGGAGCTGTTTTTT
CASSMGQGPGELFF
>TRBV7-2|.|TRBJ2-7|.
TGTGCCAGCCAAAAAAACTTATACCAATCCTACGAGCAGTACTTC
CASQKNLYQSYEQYF
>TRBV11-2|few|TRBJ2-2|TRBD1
TGTGCCAGCAGCTTGGGATACAGGGGTGGAACCGGGGAGCTGTTTTTT
CASSLGYRGGTGELFF
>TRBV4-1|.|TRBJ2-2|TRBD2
TGCGCCAGCAGTCGTGCCGGGACTAGCGGGAGGGGGGAGCTGTTTTTT
CASSRAGTSGRGELFF
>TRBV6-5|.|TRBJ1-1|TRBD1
TGTGCCAGCAGTTCTAGGGACAGGGTCACTGAAGCTTTCTTT
CASSSRDRVTEAFF
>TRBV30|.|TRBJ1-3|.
TGTGCCTGGAGTGTACGTAGAACATCCGGAAACACCATATATTTT
CAWSVRRTSGNTIYF
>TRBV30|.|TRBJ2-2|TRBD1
TGTGCTGCAGGGGGCGGGGCCATCTCCACCGGGGAGCTGTTTTTT
CAAGGGAISTGELFF
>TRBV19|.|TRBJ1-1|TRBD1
TGTGCCAGTAATCCACCGGGACAGCCCACTCTGAACACTGAAGCTTTCTTT
CASNPPGQPTLNTEAFF
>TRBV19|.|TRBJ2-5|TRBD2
TGTGCCAGTAGTATAGCGGGGGGAGGTTTAGAGACCCAGTACTTC
CASSIAGGGLETQYF
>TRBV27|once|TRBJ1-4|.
TGTGCCAGCAGTTTCGGGGCCAATGAAAAACTGTTTTTT
CASSFGANEKLFF
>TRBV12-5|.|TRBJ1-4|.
TGTGCTAGTGGTTTGATCCGGAGTACGGCTAATGAAAAACTGTTTTTT
CASGLIRSTANEKLFF
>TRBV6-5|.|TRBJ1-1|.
TGTGCCAGCAGTATCCTCGGGGGGACTGAAGCTTTCTTT
CASSILGGTEAFF
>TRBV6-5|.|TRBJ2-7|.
TGTGCCAGCAGCTCCAAAATCGGGGGATCCTACGAGCAGTACTTC
CASSSKIGGSYEQYF
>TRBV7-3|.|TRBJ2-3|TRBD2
TGTGCCAGCAGCCTATTAGGGACTAGCTACGGCACAGATACGCAGTATTTT
CASSLLGTSYGTDTQYF